Below, 13 T cell receptor beta chains from the same sample are listed, as sequenced in a study of vaccination and CD4 T cells after COVID-19. The Oncomine TCR Beta short-read assay generated sequence data from the DNA of cultured CD4+ T cells. TCRdb re-derived calls from the PCR reads in MiXCR, one entry per CDR3 protein. The profile covers some 8,900 distinct CDR3 sequences, with about 48% appearing a single time and under 13% taken by the ten largest. Their antigens remain unidentified. Regarding treatment: approximately nine-day PBMC culture with coronavirus spike peptide pools or control peptides (ViraFEST assay). One should note that the unexposed donor's CD4+ T cells were collected before the COVID-19 pandemic (2011-2018). The sequencing input was CD4+ T cells from blood, cultured in vitro. The receptors stem from a human donor in good health.

V and J are TRBV20-1 and TRBJ2-3, with 8 bases that match TRBD2. The CDR3 extends over 16 amino acids. CDR1 is DFQATT and CDR2 is SNEGSKA in the germline V gene (reference sequence). Trimming at V came to 0 bases and at J to 1 base, leaving 6 bases not matched to a gene. The CDR3 region is CSAREAGTRGTDTQYF. CDR3 nucleotides: TGCAGTGCTAGAGAGGCCGGGACTAGGGGCACAGATACGCAGTATTTT.

The CDR3 DNA reads TGCGCCAGCAGTGAGCTAATCAATTCACCCCTCCACTTT. This translates into CASSELINSPLHF. The rearrangement uses TRBV10-1 and TRBJ1-6; no definite D call. Looked up from germline, CDR1 is WNHNN and CDR2 is SYGVQD (reference sequence). V was trimmed by 2 bases and J by 7 bases, leaving 6 bases between them. The CDR3 has 13 amino acids.

The rearrangement links TRBV10-2 to TRBJ2-5, with 16 bases identical to TRBD2. This CDR3 is built from 18 residues. V gave up 8 bases and J gave up 4 bases; unmatched junction bases: 13. Germline loops: CDR1 WSHSY, CDR2 SAAADI. Written as DNA, the CDR3 is TGCGCCAGCCATCCGGGACTAGCGGGAGGGCGTTTTCGAGAGACCCAGTACTTC. As protein: CASHPGLAGGRFRETQYF.

V gene TRBV6-1 combines with J gene TRBJ1-5; perhaps TRBD1 as D (5 bases). The V gene's germline CDR1 is MNHNS and CDR2 SASEGT. The CDR3 runs 16 residues. Trimming left V 6 bases short and J 1 base short, with 16 bases between. Here the CDR3 reads CASRTHGATSNQPQHF. The CDR3 DNA is TGTGCCAGCAGGACCCACGGGGCGACCAGCAATCAGCCCCAGCATTTT.

This clonotype showed up just a few times. The chain links TRBV10-1 to TRBJ2-1; D is unclear. This CDR3 has 14 residues. Trimming pared 3 bases from V and 5 bases from J, leaving 11 bases between. Germline CDR1 and CDR2: WNHNN and SYGVQD (reference sequence). The CDR3 here is CASSEPGTHNEQFF. CDR3 coding DNA: TGCGCCAGCAGTGAACCAGGCACTCACAATGAGCAGTTCTTC.

The CDR3 sequence: CASRPGGTDTQYF. CDR3 nucleotide sequence: TGTGCCAGCAGGCCAGGGGGCACAGATACGCAGTATTTT. V usage is TRBV7-2 and J usage is TRBJ2-3; the D gene is possibly TRBD1 (6 bases). The CDR3 totals 13 residues. The V gene lost 6 bases and the J gene lost 1 base, with 8 bases spanning the gap. CDR1 is SGHTA and CDR2 is FQGNSA in the germline V gene.

This clonotype has just a few counts. This chain links TRBV20-1 with TRBJ2-2, with D perhaps TRBD2 (5 bases). The CDR3 length is 15 residues. The ends were cut back, 7 bases at V and 1 base at J, with 16 bases in the middle. CDR1 is DFQATT and CDR2 is SNEGSKA in the germline V gene (reference sequence). In DNA form, the CDR3 reads TGCAGTGTCAAGCGGACGAACCGGAACACCGGGGAGCTGTTTTTT. It encodes CSVKRTNRNTGELFF.

This chain connects TRBV18 to TRBJ2-5; D gene ambiguous. Trimming stripped 2 bases from V and 5 bases from J, with 9 bases between. Germline V gene sequence: CDR1 KGHSH, CDR2 LQKENI. CDR3 length: 13 residues. DNA of the CDR3: TGTGCCAGCTCACCAGCTCGCTGGGAGACCCAGTACTTC. Its protein is CASSPARWETQYF.

CDR3 sequence: CSAGDRGDEKLFF. The CDR3 DNA is TGCAGCGCCGGCGACAGGGGCGATGAAAAACTGTTTTTT. The V and J genes are TRBV29-1 and TRBJ1-4; 8 nucleotides line up with TRBD1. The V segment lost 7 bases and the J segment 6 bases; nucleotides outside the gene matches: 7. Germline-derived CDR1 and CDR2 are SQVTM and ANQGSEA. CDR3 length: 13 residues.

This chain links TRBV18 with TRBJ1-2; D possibly corresponds to TRBD1 (6 bases). V gave up 1 base and J gave up 0 bases, with 6 bases separating them. This CDR3 contains 14 residues. The germline V gene encodes CDR1 KGHSH and CDR2 LQKENI. CDR3 in DNA: TGTGCCAGCTCACCACAGGGGGCTAACTATGGCTACACCTTC. It yields the protein CASSPQGANYGYTF.

The chain combines TRBV6-1 with TRBJ2-1; D could derive from TRBD1 or TRBD2 (6 bases each). The CDR3 is made up of 16 amino acids. In germline, CDR1 is MNHNS, CDR2 SASEGT. The V and J ends lost 6 bases and 6 bases respectively, with 21 bases between them. The chain's CDR3 is CASRPGPRTAGNEQFF. The CDR3 DNA follows: TGTGCCAGCAGACCCGGACCGAGGACAGCGGGCAATGAGCAGTTCTTC.

This clonotype appeared a few times. The chain has TRBV20-1 and TRBJ2-5, with TRBD2 matching 8 bases. V was clipped by 6 bases and J by 4 bases; unmatched bases: 16. The germline V gene has CDR1 DFQATT and CDR2 SNEGSKA (reference sequence). The CDR3 covers 16 residues. Here the CDR3 reads CSASPRSGSRGETQYF. The DNA for the CDR3 is TGCAGTGCATCTCCGAGGAGCGGGAGTCGGGGAGAGACCCAGTACTTC.

The chain has TRBV7-2 and TRBJ1-1; TRBD1 matches 7 bases. Germline trimming cut 5 bases from V and 6 bases from J; bases unmatched to any gene: 6. Germline V lookup: CDR1 SGHTA, CDR2 FQGNSA. The CDR3 consists of 13 residues. The CDR3 protein is CASSQTGIPEAFF. CDR3 DNA sequence: TGTGCCAGCAGCCAGACAGGGATCCCTGAAGCTTTCTTT.